One and the same sample provided the 25 T cell receptor beta chains below, sequenced in a study of blood T cell repertoires in COVID-19. The assay was immunoSEQ multiplex PCR, and TCRdb's table has in-frame clones only and misses some. The sample holds some 120,000 clones, roughly four fifths seen once. The sequencing input was peripheral blood. The receptors originated from a man younger than 45 with COVID-19, enrolled during active disease.

The chain joins TRBV5-1 to TRBJ2-5, with D perhaps matching TRBD2 (6 bases). The CDR3 extends over 19 amino acids. V lost 3 bases to trimming and J lost 3 bases, with 27 bases between them. Germline V gene lookup returns CDR1 SGHRS and CDR2 YFSETQ. In DNA, the CDR3 is TGCGCCAGCAGCTGGTCCCTCGGTGTGGCTAGCGTGCTTAAAGAGACCCAGTACTTC. Its translation is CASSWSLGVASVLKETQYF.

The chain employs TRBV4-1 and TRBJ2-7; D is possibly TRBD1 (7 bases). V lost 3 bases to trimming and J lost 6 bases, with 21 bases between them. Germline CDR1 MGHRA, CDR2 YSYEKL. The CDR3 length is 16 residues. The CDR3 reads CASSQDPQGGQGEQYF. Written as DNA, the CDR3 is TGCGCCAGCAGCCAGGACCCGCAGGGGGGTCAGGGCGAGCAGTACTTC.

The V call is TRBV15, the J call TRBJ2-7, with D perhaps matching TRBD2 (6 bases). This CDR3 comprises 15 residues. CDR1 is LNHNV and CDR2 is YYDKDF in the germline V gene (reference sequence). The V end was cut by 0 bases, the J end by 0 bases, with 9 bases between. CDR3 protein: CATSRDDGGSYEQYF. Here the CDR3 DNA reads TGTGCCACCAGCAGAGATGACGGGGGCTCCTACGAGCAGTACTTC.

This clone is a singleton in its sample. The CDR3: CASSQGLRRIGRNSYEQYF. The DNA for the CDR3 is TGTGCCAGCAGCCAAGGGCTTAGACGAATCGGGAGAAACTCCTACGAGCAGTACTTC. The gene calls are TRBV3-1 (or the pseudogene TRBV3-2) and TRBJ2-7, with D possibly being TRBD2 (6 bases). V shed 1 base and J shed 0 bases, with 22 bases lying between them. CDR1 and CDR2 (germline): LGHDT, YNNKEL (reference sequence). The CDR3 has 19 residues.

The chain is built from TRBV7-2 and TRBJ2-2; D gene unclear. The CDR3 spans 14 residues. V lost 0 bases and J 8 bases, leaving 10 bases between the germline ends. The V gene's germline CDR1 is SGHTA and CDR2 FQGNSA. CDR3 amino acids: CASSLARSSGELFF. The CDR3 DNA is TGTGCCAGCAGCTTAGCTAGATCATCAGGGGAGCTGTTTTTT.

This clone was observed a handful of times. The chain combines TRBV5-8 with TRBJ2-2; 8 positions match TRBD2. This CDR3 is 13 amino acids long. V dropped 5 bases and J dropped 7; count of bases not matched to a gene: 4. In germline, CDR1 is SGHTS, CDR2 YDEGEE. CDR3 residues: CASSRGTSGELFF. The CDR3 region has the DNA TGTGCCAGCAGTCGAGGGACTAGCGGGGAGCTGTTTTTT.

This clone was detected only a few times. The V and J genes are TRBV5-6 and TRBJ2-1, with TRBD2 matching over 13 bases. Germline loops: CDR1 SGHDT, CDR2 YYEEEE. CDR3 size: 16 residues. The junction had 6 bases not matched to a gene; V was cut back by 4 bases and J by 5 bases. The CDR3 reads CASSTGTSGANNEQFF. The CDR3 region has the DNA TGTGCCAGCAGCACCGGGACTAGCGGGGCCAACAATGAGCAGTTCTTC.

The rearrangement links TRBV27 to TRBJ1-6; D ambiguous. This CDR3 has 15 amino acids. V lost 3 bases, J lost 6 bases, and 12 bases lay in between. Looked up from germline, CDR1 is MNHEY and CDR2 is SMNVEV (reference sequence). CDR3 nucleotides: TGTGCCAGCAGTTTCGCCAGAGGTTTTAATTCACCCCTCCACTTT. Protein: CASSFARGFNSPLHF.

DNA of the CDR3: TGTGCCACCAGCAGAGAGGGGGGGACAGGGCTTTCACCCCTCCACTTT. This sequence encodes CATSREGGTGLSPLHF. The rearrangement uses TRBV15 and TRBJ1-6; 9 bases align to TRBD1. Germline CDR1 is LNHNV and CDR2 is YYDKDF (reference sequence). The V gene end was trimmed by 0 bases and the J gene end by 9 bases; junction bases not matched to a gene: 6. This CDR3 comprises 16 residues.

The chain is built from TRBV27 and TRBJ1-6, with D perhaps TRBD1 (5 bases). Germline CDR1 reads MNHEY; CDR2 reads SMNVEV (reference sequence). Trimming removed 5 bases at V and 9 bases at J, with 20 bases between. The CDR3 contains 16 residues. The CDR3 DNA follows: TGTGCCAGCAGTGAGACGGGGGGGAGGTATTCTTCACCCCTCCACTTT. Protein product: CASSETGGRYSSPLHF.

The J gene is TRBJ2-5, the V gene TRBV7-2, with 11 positions matching TRBD2. Trimming removed 2 bases from V and 5 bases from J; junction bases left unmatched: 7. Germline CDR1 reads SGHTA; CDR2 reads FQGNSA. This CDR3 is built from 16 residues. In DNA form, the CDR3 reads TGTGCCAGCAGCTTAACGGCTAGCGGGGGGCTGGAGACCCAGTACTTC. Its translation is CASSLTASGGLETQYF.

The chain is built from TRBV4-1 and TRBJ1-1; 7 bases fit TRBD1. The CDR3 loop spans 17 amino acids. The junction had 8 bases not matched to a gene; V was cut back by 0 bases and J by 1 base. The germline V gene has CDR1 MGHRA and CDR2 YSYEKL. The CDR3 sequence: CASSQDGSRQGNTEAFF. As DNA, the CDR3 is TGCGCCAGCAGCCAAGATGGTTCCCGACAGGGGAACACTGAAGCTTTCTTT.

V is TRBV11-2 and J is TRBJ1-1; D may be TRBD1 (5 bases). Germline V gene data show CDR1 as SGHAT and CDR2 as FQNNGV. Trimming shortened V by 0 bases and J by 0 bases, and 8 bases separated the two germline ends. The CDR3 totals 15 residues. The CDR3 DNA reads TGTGCCAGCAGCTTAGATAGGGGAATGAACACTGAAGCTTTCTTT. Its protein product is CASSLDRGMNTEAFF.

In regard to this clone: Other DNA sequences from this sample encode an identical CDR3 as well. The chain couples TRBV19 to TRBJ1-5, with 8 positions matching TRBD1. Germline loops: CDR1 LNHDA, CDR2 SQIVND (reference sequence). Unmatched junction bases numbered 2, after V lost 5 bases and J lost 2 bases. The CDR3 is 14 amino acids. In nucleotides, the CDR3 is TGTGCCAGTAGTCCACAGGGGGGCAATCAGCCCCAGCATTTT. Its translation is CASSPQGGNQPQHF. The entire variable domain, with the rest obtained from reference TRBV19 and TRBJ1-5, is as follows: DGGITQSPKYLFRKEGQNVTLSCEQNLNHDAMYWYRQDPGQGLRLIYYSQIVNDFQKGDIAEGYSVSREKKESFPLTVTSAQKNPTAFYLCASSPQGGNQPQHFGDGTRLSIL.

The chain uses TRBV4-1 and TRBJ2-2; 8 positions agree with TRBD2. Trimming cost V 0 bases and J 4 bases; bases outside gene matches: 10. The CDR3 length is 18 residues. Germline assignment: CDR1 MGHRA and CDR2 YSYEKL. The CDR3: CASSQDTGTGGRTGELFF. CDR3 DNA: TGCGCCAGCAGCCAAGATACTGGAACGGGAGGGCGCACCGGGGAGCTGTTTTTT.

CDR3 residues: CASSQSDGTGEMNTEAFF. The CDR3 DNA reads as TGCGCCAGCAGTCAATCGGACGGGACAGGGGAAATGAACACTGAAGCTTTCTTT. The V call is TRBV23-1, the J call TRBJ1-1; 10 bases fit TRBD1. TRBV23-1 is labeled an ORF, and its function is uncertain. Losses at the gene ends were 0 bases for V and 0 bases for J; bases not matched to a gene: 7. The CDR3 has 18 residues.

V and J are TRBV27 and TRBJ1-1; tentative D call: TRBD1 (5 bases). This CDR3 has 14 residues. The V and J ends lost 0 bases and 0 bases respectively, with 5 bases between them. CDR1 and CDR2 (germline): MNHEY, SMNVEV (reference sequence). CDR3 nucleotides: TGTGCCAGCAGTTTATCGACAGTGAACACTGAAGCTTTCTTT. Translating gives CASSLSTVNTEAFF.

CDR3 DNA: TGTGCCAGTAGTCCCCGGACAGGGGGCGTAACGAACTATGGCTACACCTTC. Its protein is CASSPRTGGVTNYGYTF. The genes are TRBV19 and TRBJ1-2, with 11 bases matching TRBD1. V gave up 5 bases and J gave up 2 bases; unmatched junction bases: 10. Germline loops: CDR1 LNHDA, CDR2 SQIVND (reference sequence). The CDR3 has 17 residues.

The chain carries TRBV4-2 and TRBJ2-5; D unclear. The germline V and J ends were trimmed by 4 bases and 1 base, with 10 bases remaining between them. CDR3 length: 14 residues. Germline V lookup: CDR1 LGHNA, CDR2 YNFKEQ. The CDR3 bases are TGTGCCAGCAGCCTTTACTACGGCCAAGAGACCCAGTACTTC. It is translated as CASSLYYGQETQYF.

This clone came up once. The genes are TRBV27 and TRBJ2-1; a possible D gene is TRBD2 (5 bases). CDR1 and CDR2 from the germline V gene are MNHEY and SMNVEV (reference sequence). This CDR3 has 15 residues. Trimming cost V 3 bases and J 0 bases, with 9 bases left between them. The CDR3: CASSLERSSYNEQFF. The CDR3 DNA reads TGTGCCAGCAGTTTGGAGCGGAGCTCCTACAATGAGCAGTTCTTC.

V gene TRBV4-3 combines with J gene TRBJ2-6; weak D call: TRBD1 (6 bases). The germline V and J ends were trimmed by 0 bases and 0 bases, with 15 bases remaining between them. Germline V lookup: CDR1 LGHNA, CDR2 YSLEER. This CDR3 is 19 amino acids long. The CDR3 nucleotides are TGCGCCAGCAGCCAAGAATCAGGGGCGATACTCTCTGGGGCCAACGTCCTGACTTTC. This translates into CASSQESGAILSGANVLTF.

The rearrangement links TRBV11-3 to TRBJ2-4; TRBD2 is a possible D gene (7 bases). Germline assignment: CDR1 SGHNT and CDR2 YENEEA. Deletions cut 5 bases from V and 8 bases from J, with 22 bases between. The CDR3 extends over 16 amino acids. The CDR3 coding sequence is TGTGCCAGCAGCCTCGGCGGGGGCGGGAGTAGGCACATTCAGTACTTC. Translating it yields CASSLGGGGSRHIQYF.

The gene calls are TRBV12-3 or TRBV12-4 and TRBJ1-1; D is undetermined. The CDR3 has 13 amino acids. Trimming stripped 6 bases from V and 0 bases from J, with 8 bases between. The CDR3 here is CASREGVNTEAFF. The DNA for the CDR3 is TGTGCCAGCAGGGAGGGAGTGAACACTGAAGCTTTCTTT.

In DNA, the CDR3 is TGCGCCAGCAGGCCTCGAGGGAACGGACAAGAGACCCAGTACTTC. This gives the protein CASRPRGNGQETQYF. The gene calls are TRBV5-1 and TRBJ2-5, with D perhaps matching TRBD2 (5 bases). V was clipped by 5 bases and J by 2 bases, with 16 bases between them. The germline V gene encodes CDR1 SGHRS and CDR2 YFSETQ. This CDR3 comprises 15 residues. The full variable domain, rest sourced from reference TRBV5-1 and TRBJ2-5, is KAGVTQTPRYLIKTRGQQVTLSCSPISGHRSVSWYQQTPGQGLQFLFEYFSETQRNKGNFPGRFSGRQFSNSRSEMNVSTLELGDSALYLCASRPRGNGQETQYFGPGTRLLVL.

This clone showed up just once. The chain has TRBV5-1 and TRBJ2-3, with 9 bases fitting TRBD1. Germline V gene sequence: CDR1 SGHRS, CDR2 YFSETQ. CDR3 length: 15 residues. The J segment lost 7 bases and the V segment lost 0 bases, leaving 6 bases of the junction unmatched. This CDR3 reads CASSLGGQGTNTQYF. CDR3 DNA sequence: TGCGCCAGCAGCTTGGGGGGACAGGGCACGAATACGCAGTATTTT.